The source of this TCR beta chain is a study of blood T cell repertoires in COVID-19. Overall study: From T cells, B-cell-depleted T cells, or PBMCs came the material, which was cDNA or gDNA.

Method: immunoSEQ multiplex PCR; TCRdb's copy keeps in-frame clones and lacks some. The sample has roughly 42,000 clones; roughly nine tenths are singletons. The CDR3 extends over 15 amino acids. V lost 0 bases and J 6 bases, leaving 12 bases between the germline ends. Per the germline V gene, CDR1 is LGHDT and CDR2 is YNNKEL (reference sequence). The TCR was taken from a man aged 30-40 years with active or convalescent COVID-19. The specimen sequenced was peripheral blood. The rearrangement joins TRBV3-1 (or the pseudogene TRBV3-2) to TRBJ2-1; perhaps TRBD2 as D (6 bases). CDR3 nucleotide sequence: TGTGCCAGCAGCCAAGATGGGACTGCACTCAATGAGCAGTTCTTC. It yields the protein CASSQDGTALNEQFF.